The 21 T cell receptor beta chains below all came from one sample that was sequenced in a study of beta chain features in type 1 diabetes. Isolated RNA was reverse transcribed in full, so expressed TCRB transcripts were sequenced. TCRdb's table, derived via immunoSEQ multiplex PCR, lists solely in-frame clones and lacks some. The table has 110,000 to 150,000 clones, about 7% seen once. Input material: central memory CD4+ T cells from blood. These TCRs come from a woman aged 25-40 years in good health.

This clone has more than one count but fewer than ten. The V and J genes are TRBV4-2 and TRBJ1-4, with D possibly being TRBD1 (5 bases). The V gene's germline CDR1 is LGHNA and CDR2 YNFKEQ. Deletions cut 0 bases from V and 6 bases from J, with 11 bases between. The CDR3 runs to 15 residues. The CDR3 nucleotides are TGTGCCAGCAGCCAAGATAAGGGGTGGTATGAAAAACTGTTTTTT. Its protein is CASSQDKGWYEKLFF.

This chain uses TRBV4-3 with TRBJ2-6; 7 bases match TRBD1. CDR1 is LGHNA and CDR2 is YSLEER in the germline V gene. The junction had 12 bases not matched to a gene; V was cut back by 0 bases and J by 4 bases. The CDR3 is 19 amino acids. The DNA for the CDR3 is TGCGCCAGCAGCCAAGAGGGTAGGGGGCGTCACTCGGGGGCCAACGTCCTGACTTTC. Translation gives CASSQEGRGRHSGANVLTF.

This clone turned up a few times. This chain joins TRBV10-3 and TRBJ2-2, with 10 positions matching TRBD1. With 5 bases clipped from V and 7 bases from J, the junction kept 10 bases outside the gene matches. CDR1 is ENHRY and CDR2 is SYGVKD in the germline V gene. This CDR3 is built from 16 residues. The CDR3 sequence: CAISNRQGATGGELFF. As DNA, the CDR3 is TGTGCCATCAGTAATCGACAGGGGGCTACCGGCGGGGAGCTGTTTTTT.

J is TRBJ2-1 and V is TRBV29-1; 13 nucleotides match TRBD2. This CDR3 is 14 amino acids long. The germline V gene has CDR1 SQVTM and CDR2 ANQGSEA. Germline trimming cut 4 bases from V and 7 bases from J; bases unmatched to any gene: 4. In DNA form, the CDR3 reads TGCAGCGTTGCTGGGACTAGCGGGGCGAATGAGCAGTTCTTC. This encodes CSVAGTSGANEQFF.

The sample holds a few counts of this clone. This rearrangement joins TRBV4-3 to TRBJ2-5; TRBD2 aligns across 10 bases. After removal of 3 bases from V and 5 bases from J, the junction contained 6 bases not matched to a gene. CDR1 is LGHNA, CDR2 YSLEER, per germline. The CDR3 consists of 15 residues. The CDR3 reads CASSHRLAGDETQYF. CDR3 DNA: TGCGCCAGCAGCCACCGCCTAGCGGGAGATGAGACCCAGTACTTC.

This chain links TRBV28 with TRBJ1-5; weak D call: TRBD1 (6 bases). The CDR3 length is 13 residues. Trimming shortened V by 8 bases and J by 3 bases, and 11 bases separated the two germline ends. Germline V gene sequence: CDR1 MDHEN, CDR2 SYDVKM. DNA of the CDR3: TGTGCCAGCCTGGGGGCTATCAATCAGCCCCAGCATTTT. This codes for CASLGAINQPQHF.

Many counts were recorded for this clone. The rearrangement links TRBV2 to TRBJ2-5; 8 bases map to TRBD1. Germline-derived CDR1 and CDR2 are SNHLY and FYNNEI. The CDR3 has 13 residues. J was trimmed by 5 bases and V by 5 bases; bases with no gene match: 4. CDR3 nucleotides: TGTGCCAGCAGTCTGACAGGGGACGAGACCCAGTACTTC. This sequence encodes CASSLTGDETQYF.

This chain links TRBV7-6 with TRBJ2-3; 7 nucleotides match TRBD1. V lost 5 bases to trimming and J lost 3 bases; unmatched junction nucleotides: 5. The CDR3 is made up of 14 amino acids. Germline V gene lookup returns CDR1 SGHVS and CDR2 FNYEAQ. CDR3 bases: TGTGCCAGCAGCCGGGACAGTGGAACAGATACGCAGTATTTT. This sequence encodes CASSRDSGTDTQYF.

This clone was counted many times. The sample holds other DNA sequences that translate to the same CDR3. V is TRBV28 and J is TRBJ2-7; 7 bases align to TRBD2. Germline CDR1 is MDHEN and CDR2 is SYDVKM. V gave up 3 bases and J gave up 0 bases; unmatched junction bases: 2. CDR3 length: 14 amino acids. The CDR3 reads CASSLGGSSYEQYF. Written as DNA, the CDR3 is TGTGCCAGCAGTTTGGGCGGGAGCTCCTACGAGCAGTACTTC.

This clone was seen ten or more times. The rearrangement joins TRBV10-3 to TRBJ2-1; D may be TRBD2 (5 bases). Germline assignment: CDR1 ENHRY and CDR2 SYGVKD. The V end lost 0 bases, the J end lost 6 bases, and 15 bases lay between the germline ends. This CDR3 region has 16 residues. DNA for the CDR3: TGTGCCATCAGTGAGTCGAGGGCTAGCCTTGCCAATGAGCAGTTCTTC. This sequence encodes CAISESRASLANEQFF.

This clone was seen more than once but under ten times. The V call is TRBV18, the J call TRBJ1-1; possibly TRBD1 for D (5 bases). In germline, CDR1 is KGHSH, CDR2 LQKENI. The CDR3 is made up of 17 amino acids. Trimming removed 0 bases from V and 0 bases from J, with 14 bases in between. Written as DNA, the CDR3 is TGTGCCAGCTCACCACCGGCGGGGACCCTCATGAACACTGAAGCTTTCTTT. Protein: CASSPPAGTLMNTEAFF.

This clone was detected only a few times. This rearrangement joins TRBV6-5 to TRBJ2-7; D remains ambiguous. V lost 6 bases and J 2 bases, leaving 11 bases between the germline ends. CDR1 MNHEY and CDR2 SVGAGI come from the germline V gene. This CDR3 spans 13 amino acids. The CDR3 spells CASSLDNPYEQYF. The CDR3 nucleotides are TGTGCCAGCAGCCTCGACAACCCCTACGAGCAGTACTTC.

This clone was detected only a few times. This chain connects TRBV18 to TRBJ1-5, with D maybe TRBD1 (5 bases). V lost 3 bases to trimming and J lost 3 bases, with 9 bases between them. Germline lookup yields CDR1 KGHSH and CDR2 LQKENI. This CDR3 is built from 14 residues. CDR3 coding DNA: TGTGCCAGCTCACCCCAGGGCCACAATCAGCCCCAGCATTTT. Translated: CASSPQGHNQPQHF.

The gene calls are TRBV2 and TRBJ2-2; 8 bases align to TRBD2. CDR1 is SNHLY, CDR2 FYNNEI, per germline. V lost 6 bases to trimming and J lost 0 bases; unmatched junction nucleotides: 3. The CDR3 consists of 15 residues. This chain's CDR3 is CASRELAANTGELFF. DNA of the CDR3: TGTGCCAGCAGGGAACTAGCGGCGAACACCGGGGAGCTGTTTTTT.

This clone was counted between two and nine times. The chain has TRBV7-8 and TRBJ1-1; D might be TRBD1 (6 bases). The V gene's germline CDR1 is SGHVS and CDR2 FQNEAQ. CDR3 length: 15 residues. V lost 4 bases and J lost 4, with 16 bases in between. The CDR3: CASSSTGLISTEAFF. The CDR3 DNA reads as TGTGCCAGCAGCTCTACAGGGTTGATTTCCACTGAAGCTTTCTTT.

The V call is TRBV30, the J call TRBJ2-1, with 9 bases matching TRBD1. The CDR3 covers 16 residues. With 0 bases clipped from V and 5 bases from J, the junction kept 8 bases outside the gene matches. The germline V gene encodes CDR1 GTSNPN and CDR2 SVGIG (reference sequence). CDR3 residues: CAWSVTGTGFHNEQFF. CDR3 nucleotide sequence: TGTGCCTGGAGTGTGACCGGGACAGGGTTCCACAATGAGCAGTTCTTC.

This chain uses TRBV19 with TRBJ2-7; TRBD1 aligns across 11 bases. Germline V gene data show CDR1 as LNHDA and CDR2 as SQIVND (reference sequence). This CDR3 is built from 15 residues. Losses at the gene ends were 6 bases for V and 2 bases for J; bases not matched to a gene: 6. This CDR3 reads CASRPGTGGTYEQYF. CDR3 nucleotide sequence: TGTGCCAGTAGACCCGGGACAGGGGGTACCTACGAGCAGTACTTC.

CDR3 in amino acids: CASSQAGAGASRYEQYF. The DNA of the CDR3 is TGCGCCAGCAGCCAAGCGGGAGCTGGTGCCTCCCGGTACGAGCAGTACTTC. J is TRBJ2-7 and V is TRBV4-3, with D maybe TRBD2 (6 bases). Between the trimmed V and J ends, which lost 1 base and 4 bases, there was a span of 20 bases. The germline CDR1 and CDR2 sequences are LGHNA and YSLEER. The CDR3 covers 17 residues.

This clone has only a few counts. The chain uses TRBV2 and TRBJ2-4; 13 bases map to TRBD2. The J segment lost 7 bases and the V segment lost 3 bases, leaving 12 bases of the junction unmatched. Germline V gene data show CDR1 as SNHLY and CDR2 as FYNNEI. This CDR3 contains 18 residues. The chain's CDR3 is CASSEIGTSGMGVNIQYF. The CDR3 region has the DNA TGTGCCAGCAGTGAGATAGGGACTAGCGGGATGGGAGTGAACATTCAGTACTTC. Looking up the rest from reference TRBV2 and TRBJ2-4 gives the full variable domain: EPEVTQTPSHQVTQMGQEVILRCVPISNHLYFYWYRQILGQKVEFLVSFYNNEISEKSEIFDDQFSVERPDGSNFTLKIRSTKLEDSAMYFCASSEIGTSGMGVNIQYFGAGTRLSVL.

The chain couples TRBV28 to TRBJ1-2; D is unresolved. This CDR3 contains 12 residues. Germline CDR1 reads MDHEN; CDR2 reads SYDVKM. Trimming stripped 5 bases from V and 8 bases from J, with 12 bases between. The CDR3 sequence: CASSSIVSGYTF. CDR3 sequence (DNA): TGTGCCAGCAGTAGCATAGTTTCCGGCTACACCTTC.

This clone was detected ten times or more. V is TRBV5-1 and J is TRBJ1-5; TRBD1 agrees at 12 bases. CDR3 size: 15 residues. Germline CDR1 reads SGHRS; CDR2 reads YFSETQ. Trimming removed 4 bases from V and 10 bases from J; junction bases left unmatched: 9. The CDR3 DNA sequence: TGCGCCAGCAGCCCAGGGACAGGGGGCGGCCGACCCCAGCATTTT. Its protein product is CASSPGTGGGRPQHF.